Described below is a single T cell receptor beta chain sequence and its context. Its antigen remains unidentified. V gave up 4 bases and J gave up 0 bases, with 11 bases separating them. The CDR3 extends over 14 amino acids. From germline, CDR1 is SGHRS and CDR2 YFSETQ. The sample is drawn from a study of T cell responses to AZD1222 COVID-19 vaccine. Study results and caveats: Mapped onto spike, vaccine-associated CD4 TCRs spanned it and were dominant at 160-218 and 743-854. Every sample of the repertoires postdated the peak T cell response. Close to half of all spike-specific TCRs reportedly target regions of the variants that are unmutated. A mostly white British donor set with more females was recruited, and clonal diversity was possibly underestimated.

Sequencing was performed with immunoSEQ multiplex PCR; in TCRdb, only in-frame clones are kept and a portion is missing. The repertoire has 110,000 to 150,000 clones, approximately 93% of them found once; the top ten carry 9.5% to 15%. The sequencing used peripheral blood, collected after recovery from COVID-19. This chain uses TRBV5-1 with TRBJ2-7; weak D call: TRBD2 (5 bases). This sequence originates from an adult who had recovered from COVID-19. For the CDR3, the DNA is TGCGCCAGCAGCGGAGGACTTCTCTCCTACGAGCAGTACTTC. Protein sequence: CASSGGLLSYEQYF.